Following are 14 T cell receptor beta chains from one sample sequenced in a study of blood T cell repertoires in COVID-19. Repertoires were generated with immunoSEQ multiplex PCR, while TCRdb's copy carries only in-frame clones and drops some. The top ten clones hold roughly 4.3% of a sample with under 500,000 clones, roughly 91% of them seen once. Sample: peripheral blood. These receptors originate from a woman between 25 and 40 years old with acute or convalescent COVID-19.

The V gene is TRBV19, the J gene TRBJ2-3; 13 bases line up with TRBD2. The CDR3 runs 15 residues. From germline, CDR1 is LNHDA and CDR2 SQIVND (reference sequence). J gave up 3 bases and V 5 bases, and 2 bases lay outside the gene matches. CDR3 in amino acids: CASSRTSGGTDTQYF. Written as DNA, the CDR3 is TGTGCCAGTAGTCGGACTAGCGGGGGTACAGATACGCAGTATTTT.

Only a few counts were recorded for this clone. This rearrangement joins TRBV7-2 to TRBJ2-7; D gene uncertain. Germline CDR1 reads SGHTA; CDR2 reads FQGNSA. The V end was cut by 1 base, the J end by 6 bases, with 10 bases between. The CDR3 consists of 13 residues. CDR3 DNA: TGTGCCAGCAGCTTAGGCTGGGCAGGCGAGCAGTACTTC. Translating it yields CASSLGWAGEQYF.

The gene calls are TRBV6-5 and TRBJ2-3; the D is unclear. CDR3 length: 14 amino acids. The germline CDR1 and CDR2 sequences are MNHEY and SVGAGI. V lost 6 bases to trimming and J lost 0 bases, with 10 bases between them. CDR3 protein: CASRRTASTDTQYF. The CDR3 nucleotides are TGTGCCAGCAGGAGAACCGCTAGCACAGATACGCAGTATTTT.

This clone was seen just once. The chain recombines TRBV24-1 with TRBJ2-5; TRBD1 agrees at 10 bases. The CDR3 has 20 amino acids. With V trimmed by 5 bases and J by 2 bases, 19 bases remained unmatched. In germline, CDR1 is KGHDR, CDR2 SFDVKD. The CDR3 nucleotides are TGTGCCACCAGTGGCCAATTAGGGGACAGGGGCACTGGAAGGCAAGAGACCCAGTACTTC. This translates into CATSGQLGDRGTGRQETQYF.

The chain carries TRBV28 and TRBJ1-2; D is uncertain. V was trimmed by 4 bases and J by 6 bases, leaving 6 bases between them. CDR1 and CDR2 from the germline V gene are MDHEN and SYDVKM. The CDR3 has 11 amino acids. The DNA of the CDR3 is TGTGCCAGCAGTTATTCAAATGGCTACACCTTC. Translated, it gives CASSYSNGYTF.

This chain uses TRBV11-2 with TRBJ2-2; TRBD1 matches 12 bases. CDR3 length equals 17 residues. J gave up 7 bases and V 6 bases, and 12 bases lay outside the gene matches. CDR1 and CDR2 (germline): SGHAT, FQNNGV. The DNA of the CDR3 is TGTGCCAGCAGAGAACGGCCGGGACAGGGGGCGGGCGGGGAGCTGTTTTTT. It specifies CASRERPGQGAGGELFF.

The V call is TRBV19, the J call TRBJ1-1, with 7 bases aligning to TRBD1. The V gene's germline CDR1 is LNHDA and CDR2 SQIVND (reference sequence). Unmatched junction bases numbered 1, after V lost 6 bases and J lost 0 bases. The CDR3 has 13 amino acids. The CDR3 DNA reads TGTGCCAGTAGACAGGGGATGAACACTGAAGCTTTCTTT. Translation gives CASRQGMNTEAFF.

The chain is built from TRBV5-1 and TRBJ2-7; 10 bases align to TRBD1. Germline assignment: CDR1 SGHRS and CDR2 YFSETQ. V shed 2 bases and J 3 bases; nucleotides not matched to a gene: 5. The CDR3 is 15 amino acids. The CDR3 protein is CASSFWTGGGYEQYF. CDR3 nucleotide sequence: TGCGCCAGCAGCTTCTGGACAGGGGGTGGCTACGAGCAGTACTTC.

This clone has only a few counts. As DNA, the CDR3 is TGTGCCAGCGGAAAGGCGGCTGAAGCTTTCTTT. Amino acids: CASGKAAEAFF. The V and J genes are TRBV3-1 (or the pseudogene TRBV3-2) and TRBJ1-1; D gene ambiguous. Trimming left V 8 bases short and J 6 bases short, with 10 bases between. This CDR3 spans 11 amino acids. CDR1 LGHDT and CDR2 YNNKEL come from the germline V gene (reference sequence).

The V call is TRBV3-1 (or the pseudogene TRBV3-2), the J call TRBJ2-1; 9 bases are shared with TRBD2. The germline V gene encodes CDR1 LGHDT and CDR2 YNNKEL (reference sequence). V trimming: 3 bases; J trimming: 11 bases; junction bases outside the gene matches: 8. This CDR3 is 14 amino acids long. The CDR3 region has the DNA TGTGCCAGCAGCCAGTTACTTAGCGGGGGAAAGCAGTTCTTC. Amino acids: CASSQLLSGGKQFF.

This sequence joins TRBV7-2 and TRBJ2-3; TRBD1 aligns across 8 bases. Germline V gene lookup returns CDR1 SGHTA and CDR2 FQGNSA. V gave up 5 bases and J gave up 4 bases; unmatched junction bases: 5. CDR3 length: 14 residues. The CDR3 DNA reads as TGTGCCAGCAGCCGGACAGGGAGGCCAGATACGCAGTATTTT. It translates to CASSRTGRPDTQYF.

The CDR3 DNA sequence: TGTGCCAGCAGCTTGATAAGTACACGTACTGGAAACACCATATATTTT. Protein: CASSLISTRTGNTIYF. The chain links TRBV5-6 to TRBJ1-3; D is ambiguous. Germline CDR1 and CDR2: SGHDT and YYEEEE. The germline V and J ends were trimmed by 1 base and 2 bases, with 13 bases remaining between them. CDR3 length: 16 residues.

J is TRBJ2-3 and V is TRBV6-6; D uncertain. The CDR3 has 13 amino acids. CDR1 is MNHNY and CDR2 is SVGAGI in the germline V gene (reference sequence). V was shortened by 5 bases and J by 3 bases, with 9 bases between the two germline ends. CDR3 in amino acids: CASSADRTDTQYF. The CDR3 DNA reads TGTGCCAGCAGTGCCGATCGGACAGATACGCAGTATTTT.

The chain joins TRBV5-8 to TRBJ2-1; TRBD2 might be the D (6 bases). Germline V gives CDR1 SGHTS, CDR2 YDEGEE. V lost 0 bases and J lost 12, with 10 bases in between. CDR3 length equals 12 residues. This CDR3 reads CASSLALGGQFF. CDR3 in DNA: TGTGCCAGCAGCTTGGCCTTGGGGGGGCAGTTCTTC.